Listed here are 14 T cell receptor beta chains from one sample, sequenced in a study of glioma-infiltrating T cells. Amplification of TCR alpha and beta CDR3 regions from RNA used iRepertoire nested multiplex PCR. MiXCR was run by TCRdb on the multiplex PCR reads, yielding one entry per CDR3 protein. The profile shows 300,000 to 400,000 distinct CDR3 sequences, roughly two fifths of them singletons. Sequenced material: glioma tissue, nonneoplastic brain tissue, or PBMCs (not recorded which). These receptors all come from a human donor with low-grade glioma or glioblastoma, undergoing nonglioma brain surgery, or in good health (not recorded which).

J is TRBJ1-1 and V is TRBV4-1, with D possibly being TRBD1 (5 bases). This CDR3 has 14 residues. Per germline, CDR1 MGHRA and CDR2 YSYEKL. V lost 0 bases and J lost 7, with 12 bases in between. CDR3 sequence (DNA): TGCGCCAGCAGCCAAGATCCGGACACTTTTGAAGCTTTCTTT. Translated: CASSQDPDTFEAFF.

The CDR3 DNA reads TGTGCCAGCAGCCAACACCTACTAGCGGGAGGGGGCGAGCAGTACTTC. Protein product: CASSQHLLAGGGEQYF. The chain has TRBV14 and TRBJ2-7; 13 bases are shared with TRBD2. Germline CDR1 and CDR2: SGHDN and FVKESK. The CDR3 length is 16 residues. After removal of 2 bases from V and 6 bases from J, the junction contained 7 bases not matched to a gene.

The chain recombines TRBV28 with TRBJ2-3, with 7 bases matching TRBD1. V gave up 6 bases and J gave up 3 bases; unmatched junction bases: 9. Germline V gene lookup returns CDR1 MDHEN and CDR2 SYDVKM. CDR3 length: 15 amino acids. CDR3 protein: CASSSRGQGTDTQYF. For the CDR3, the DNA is TGTGCCAGCAGCTCTAGGGGGCAGGGGACAGATACGCAGTATTTT.

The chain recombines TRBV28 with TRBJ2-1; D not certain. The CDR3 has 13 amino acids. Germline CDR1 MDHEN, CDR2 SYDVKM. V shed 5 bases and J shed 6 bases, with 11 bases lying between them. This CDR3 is CASSPFNLNEQFF. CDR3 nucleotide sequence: TGTGCCAGCAGTCCCTTTAACCTCAATGAGCAGTTCTTC.

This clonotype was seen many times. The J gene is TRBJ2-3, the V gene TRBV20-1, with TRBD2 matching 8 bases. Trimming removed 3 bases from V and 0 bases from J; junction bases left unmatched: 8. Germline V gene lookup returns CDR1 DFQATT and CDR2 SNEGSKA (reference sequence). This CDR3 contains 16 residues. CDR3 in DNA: TGCAGTGCTAGCCTCATAGCGGGAACTAGCACAGATACGCAGTATTTT. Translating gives CSASLIAGTSTDTQYF.

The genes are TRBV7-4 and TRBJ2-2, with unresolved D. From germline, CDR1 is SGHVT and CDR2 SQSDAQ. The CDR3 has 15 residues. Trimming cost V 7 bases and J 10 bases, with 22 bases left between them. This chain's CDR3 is CASNPLSKNTEELFF. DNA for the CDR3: TGTGCCAGCAACCCTCTTAGTAAGAACACGGAGGAGCTGTTTTTT.

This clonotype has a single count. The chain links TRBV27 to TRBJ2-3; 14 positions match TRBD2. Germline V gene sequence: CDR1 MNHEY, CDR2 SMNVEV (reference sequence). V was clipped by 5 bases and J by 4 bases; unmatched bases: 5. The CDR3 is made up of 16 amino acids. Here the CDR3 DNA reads TGTGCCAGCAGTCCGGGGACTAGCGGGAGCCCAGATACGCAGTATTTT. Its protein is CASSPGTSGSPDTQYF.

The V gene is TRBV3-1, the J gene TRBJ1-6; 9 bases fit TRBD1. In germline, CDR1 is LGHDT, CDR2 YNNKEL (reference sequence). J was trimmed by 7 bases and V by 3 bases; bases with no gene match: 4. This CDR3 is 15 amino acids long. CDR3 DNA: TGTGCCAGCAGCCAGGGACAGGGCTGGAATTCACCCCTCCACTTT. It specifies CASSQGQGWNSPLHF.

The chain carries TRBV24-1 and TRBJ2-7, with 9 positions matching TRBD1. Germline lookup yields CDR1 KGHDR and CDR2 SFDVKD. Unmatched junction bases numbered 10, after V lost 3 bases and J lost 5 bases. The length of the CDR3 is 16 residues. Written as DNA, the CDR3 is TGTGCCACCAGTGATCCAACGGGACAGGGAAAGGACGAGCAGTACTTC. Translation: CATSDPTGQGKDEQYF.

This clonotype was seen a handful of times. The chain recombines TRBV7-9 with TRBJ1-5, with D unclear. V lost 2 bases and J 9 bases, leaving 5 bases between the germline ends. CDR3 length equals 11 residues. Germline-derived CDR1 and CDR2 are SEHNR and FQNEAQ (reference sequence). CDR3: CASSLSGPQHF. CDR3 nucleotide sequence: TGTGCCAGCAGCTTATCTGGGCCCCAGCATTTT.

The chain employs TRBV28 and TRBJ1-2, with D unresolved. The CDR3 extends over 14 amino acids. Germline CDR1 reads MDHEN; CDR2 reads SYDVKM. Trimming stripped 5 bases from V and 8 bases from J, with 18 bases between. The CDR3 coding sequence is TGTGCCAGCAGTCCCCTGAGGCAGTACAGAGGCTACACCTTC. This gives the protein CASSPLRQYRGYTF.

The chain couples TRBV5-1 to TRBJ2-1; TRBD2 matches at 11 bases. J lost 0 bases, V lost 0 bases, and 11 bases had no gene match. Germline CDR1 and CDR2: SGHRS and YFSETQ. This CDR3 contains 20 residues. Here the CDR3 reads CASSLEPGTSGKCSYNEQFF. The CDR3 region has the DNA TGCGCCAGCAGCTTGGAACCAGGGACTAGCGGTAAATGCTCCTACAATGAGCAGTTCTTC.

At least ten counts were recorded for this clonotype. The CDR3 is CASRTGEAQPQHF. CDR3 DNA sequence: TGTGCCAGCAGGACGGGGGAAGCTCAGCCCCAGCATTTT. V gene TRBV6-1 combines with J gene TRBJ1-5; D perhaps matches TRBD1 (5 bases). V shed 6 bases and J shed 6 bases, with 12 bases lying between them. The CDR3 has 13 residues. Germline assignment: CDR1 MNHNS and CDR2 SASEGT.

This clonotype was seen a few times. The CDR3 bases are TGCAGTGCTAGACCCTGGGACAGGTCGTATAGCAATCAGCCCCAGCATTTT. Translation: CSARPWDRSYSNQPQHF. V usage is TRBV20-1 and J usage is TRBJ1-5, with 8 bases identical to TRBD1. V lost 2 bases, J lost 0 bases, and 9 bases stayed unmatched. The CDR3 consists of 17 residues. CDR1 and CDR2 (germline): DFQATT, SNEGSKA (reference sequence).